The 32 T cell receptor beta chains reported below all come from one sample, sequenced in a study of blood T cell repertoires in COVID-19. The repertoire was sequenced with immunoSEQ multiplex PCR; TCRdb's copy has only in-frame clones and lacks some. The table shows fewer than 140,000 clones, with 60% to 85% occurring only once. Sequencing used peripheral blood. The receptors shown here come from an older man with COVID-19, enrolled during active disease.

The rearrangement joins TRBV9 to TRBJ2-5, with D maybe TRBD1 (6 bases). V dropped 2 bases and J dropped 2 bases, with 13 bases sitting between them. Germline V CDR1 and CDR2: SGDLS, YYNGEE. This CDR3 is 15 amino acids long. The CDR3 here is CASSVAGVEQETQYF. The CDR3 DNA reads TGTGCCAGCAGCGTCGCAGGGGTGGAACAAGAGACCCAGTACTTC.

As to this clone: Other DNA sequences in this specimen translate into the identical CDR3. DNA for the CDR3: TGTGCCAGCAGTCTCTCTGGAAACACCATATATTTT. Residues: CASSLSGNTIYF. This chain joins TRBV12-3 or TRBV12-4 and TRBJ1-3; D remains unclear. V was shortened by 5 bases and J by 0 bases, with 2 bases between the two germline ends. CDR3 length: 12 amino acids.

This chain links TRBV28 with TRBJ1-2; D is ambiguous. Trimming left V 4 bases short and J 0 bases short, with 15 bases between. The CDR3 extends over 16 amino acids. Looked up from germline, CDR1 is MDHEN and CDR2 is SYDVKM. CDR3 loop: CASSSAEILTNYGYTF. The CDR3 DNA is TGTGCCAGCAGTTCCGCCGAGATTTTGACTAACTATGGCTACACCTTC.

CDR3 amino acids: CASSYHPEVYEQYF. Here the CDR3 DNA reads TGTGCCAGCAGCTACCACCCGGAGGTCTACGAGCAGTACTTC. The chain links TRBV11-3 to TRBJ2-7; the D gene is possibly TRBD2 (5 bases). CDR1 is SGHNT, CDR2 YENEEA, per germline. The CDR3 has 14 residues. V was trimmed by 4 bases and J by 3 bases, leaving 13 bases between them.

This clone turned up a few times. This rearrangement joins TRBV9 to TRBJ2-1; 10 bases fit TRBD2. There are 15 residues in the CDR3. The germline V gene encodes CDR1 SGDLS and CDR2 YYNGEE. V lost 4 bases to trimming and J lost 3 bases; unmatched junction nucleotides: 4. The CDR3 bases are TGTGCCAGCAGCCCAGGACTAGCGGTCTACAATGAGCAGTTCTTC. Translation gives CASSPGLAVYNEQFF.

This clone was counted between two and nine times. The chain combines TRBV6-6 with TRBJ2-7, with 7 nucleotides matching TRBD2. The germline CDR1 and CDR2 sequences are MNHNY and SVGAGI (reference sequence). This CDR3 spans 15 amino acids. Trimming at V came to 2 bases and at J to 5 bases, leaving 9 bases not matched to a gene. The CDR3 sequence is CASSYRAGTTDEQYF. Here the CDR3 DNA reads TGTGCCAGCAGTTACCGCGCTGGGACTACCGACGAGCAGTACTTC.

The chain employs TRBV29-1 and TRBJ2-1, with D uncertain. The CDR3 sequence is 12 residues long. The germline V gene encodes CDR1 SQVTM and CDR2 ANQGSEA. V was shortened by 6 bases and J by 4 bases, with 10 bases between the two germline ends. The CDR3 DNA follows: TGCAGCGTCCTCCTCACATACAATGAGCAGTTCTTC. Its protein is CSVLLTYNEQFF.

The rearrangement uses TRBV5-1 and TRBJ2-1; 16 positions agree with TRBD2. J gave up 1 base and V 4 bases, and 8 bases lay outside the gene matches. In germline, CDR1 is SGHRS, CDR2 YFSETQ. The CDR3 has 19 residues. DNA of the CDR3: TGCGCCAGCAGCGTCGGGACTAGCGGGAGGGCGCGATCCTACAATGAGCAGTTCTTC. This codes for CASSVGTSGRARSYNEQFF.

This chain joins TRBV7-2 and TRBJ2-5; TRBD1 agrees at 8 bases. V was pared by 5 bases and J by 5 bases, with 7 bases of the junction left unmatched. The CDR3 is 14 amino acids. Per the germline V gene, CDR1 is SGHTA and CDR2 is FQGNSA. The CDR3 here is CASSPDRVVETQYF. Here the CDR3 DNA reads TGTGCCAGCAGCCCGGACAGGGTGGTCGAGACCCAGTACTTC.

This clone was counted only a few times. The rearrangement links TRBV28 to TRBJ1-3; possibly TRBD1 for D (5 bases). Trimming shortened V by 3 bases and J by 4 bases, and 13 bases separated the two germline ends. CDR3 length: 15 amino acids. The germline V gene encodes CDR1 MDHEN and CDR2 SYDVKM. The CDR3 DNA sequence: TGTGCCAGCAGTTTGCCCAGGGCGCTGGGAAACACCATATATTTT. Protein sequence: CASSLPRALGNTIYF.

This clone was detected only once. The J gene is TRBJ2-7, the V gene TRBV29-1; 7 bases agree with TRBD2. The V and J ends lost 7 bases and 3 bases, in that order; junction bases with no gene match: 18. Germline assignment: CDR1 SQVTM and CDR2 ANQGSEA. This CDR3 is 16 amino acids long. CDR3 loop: CSALVSGGSSYYEQYF. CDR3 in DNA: TGCAGCGCGTTGGTATCTGGCGGGAGTTCTTACTACGAGCAGTACTTC.

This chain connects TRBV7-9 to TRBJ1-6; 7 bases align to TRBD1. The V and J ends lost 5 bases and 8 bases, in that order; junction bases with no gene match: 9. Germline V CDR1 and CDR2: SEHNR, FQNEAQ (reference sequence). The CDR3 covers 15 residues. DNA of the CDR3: TGTGCCAGCAGCCCAACGACAGGGTATGATTCACCCCTCCACTTT. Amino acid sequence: CASSPTTGYDSPLHF.

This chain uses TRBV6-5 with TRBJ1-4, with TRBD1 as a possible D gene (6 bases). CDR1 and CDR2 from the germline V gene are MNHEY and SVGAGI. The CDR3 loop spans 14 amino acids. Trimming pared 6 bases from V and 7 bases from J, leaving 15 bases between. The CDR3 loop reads CASRNRVYGEKLFF. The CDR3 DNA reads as TGTGCCAGCAGAAACAGGGTTTACGGTGAAAAACTGTTTTTT.

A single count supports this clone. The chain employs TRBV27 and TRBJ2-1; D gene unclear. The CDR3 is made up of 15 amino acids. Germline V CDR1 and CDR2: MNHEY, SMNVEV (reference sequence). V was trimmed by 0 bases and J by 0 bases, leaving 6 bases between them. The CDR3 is CASSLSVSSYNEQFF. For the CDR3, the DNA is TGTGCCAGCAGTTTATCAGTGAGCTCCTACAATGAGCAGTTCTTC.

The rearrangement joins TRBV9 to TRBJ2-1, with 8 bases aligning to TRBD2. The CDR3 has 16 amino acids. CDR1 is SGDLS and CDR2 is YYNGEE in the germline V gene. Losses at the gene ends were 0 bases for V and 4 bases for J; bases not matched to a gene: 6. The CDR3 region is CASSVAGTRMYNEQFF. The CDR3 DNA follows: TGTGCCAGCAGCGTAGCCGGGACTAGGATGTACAATGAGCAGTTCTTC.

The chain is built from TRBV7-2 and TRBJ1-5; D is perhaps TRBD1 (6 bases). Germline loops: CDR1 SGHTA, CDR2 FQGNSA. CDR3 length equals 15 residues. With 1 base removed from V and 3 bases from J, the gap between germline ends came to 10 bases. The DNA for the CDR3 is TGTGCCAGCAGCTTAGATGGACAGTACAATCAGCCCCAGCATTTT. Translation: CASSLDGQYNQPQHF.

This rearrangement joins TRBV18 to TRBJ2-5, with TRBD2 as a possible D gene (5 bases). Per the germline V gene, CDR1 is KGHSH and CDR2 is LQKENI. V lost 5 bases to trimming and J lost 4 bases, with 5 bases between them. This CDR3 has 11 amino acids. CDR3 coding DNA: TGTGCCAGCTCAGCGGGAGAGACCCAGTACTTC. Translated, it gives CASSAGETQYF. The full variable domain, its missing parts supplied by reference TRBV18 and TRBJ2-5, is NAGVMQNPRHLVRRRGQEARLRCSPMKGHSHVYWYRQLPEEGLKFMVYLQKENIIDESGMPKERFSAEFPKEGPSILRIQQVVRGDSAAYFCASSAGETQYFGPGTRLLVL.

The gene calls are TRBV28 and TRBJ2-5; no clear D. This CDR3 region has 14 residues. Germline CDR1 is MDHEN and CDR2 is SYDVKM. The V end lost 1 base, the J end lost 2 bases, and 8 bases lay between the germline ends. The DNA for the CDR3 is TGTGCCAGCAGTTTATTCCAGAATCAAGAGACCCAGTACTTC. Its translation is CASSLFQNQETQYF.

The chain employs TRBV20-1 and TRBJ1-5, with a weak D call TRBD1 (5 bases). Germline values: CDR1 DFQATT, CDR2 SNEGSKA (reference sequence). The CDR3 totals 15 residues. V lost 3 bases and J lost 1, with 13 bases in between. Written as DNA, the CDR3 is TGCAGTGCTAGTGAGGGGCGAGCGAGCAATCAGCCCCAGCATTTT. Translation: CSASEGRASNQPQHF.

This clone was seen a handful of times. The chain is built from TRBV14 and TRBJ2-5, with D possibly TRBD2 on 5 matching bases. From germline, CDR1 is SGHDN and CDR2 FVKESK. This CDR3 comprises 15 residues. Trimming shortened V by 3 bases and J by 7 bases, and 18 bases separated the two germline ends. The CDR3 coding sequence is TGTGCCAGCAGCCATCCTGTACTAGGTTCAGGGACCCAGTACTTC. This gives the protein CASSHPVLGSGTQYF.

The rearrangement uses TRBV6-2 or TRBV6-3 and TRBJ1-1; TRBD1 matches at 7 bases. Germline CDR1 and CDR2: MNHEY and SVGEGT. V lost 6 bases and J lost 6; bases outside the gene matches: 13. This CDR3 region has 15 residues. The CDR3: CASSTLATGSPEAFF. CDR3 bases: TGTGCCAGCAGCACCCTCGCGACAGGGAGTCCTGAAGCTTTCTTT.

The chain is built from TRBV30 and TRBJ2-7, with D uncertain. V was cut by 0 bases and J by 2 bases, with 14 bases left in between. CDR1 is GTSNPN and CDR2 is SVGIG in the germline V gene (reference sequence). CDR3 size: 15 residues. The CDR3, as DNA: TGTGCCTGGAGTGTACTCTCCCGCCCTACCTACGAGCAGTACTTC. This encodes CAWSVLSRPTYEQYF. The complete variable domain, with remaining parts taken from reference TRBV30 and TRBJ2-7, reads SQTIHQWPATLVQPVGSPLSLECTVEGTSNPNLYWYRQAAGRGLQLLFYSVGIGQISSEVPQNLSASRPQDRQFILSSKKLLLSDSGFYLCAWSVLSRPTYEQYFGPGTRLTVT.

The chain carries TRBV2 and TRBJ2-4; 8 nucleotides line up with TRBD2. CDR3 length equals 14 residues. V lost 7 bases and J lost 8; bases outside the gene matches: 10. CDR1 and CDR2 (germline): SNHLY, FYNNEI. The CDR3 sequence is CASTLGGGADIQYF. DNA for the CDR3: TGTGCCAGCACCCTCGGGGGGGGCGCCGACATTCAGTACTTC.

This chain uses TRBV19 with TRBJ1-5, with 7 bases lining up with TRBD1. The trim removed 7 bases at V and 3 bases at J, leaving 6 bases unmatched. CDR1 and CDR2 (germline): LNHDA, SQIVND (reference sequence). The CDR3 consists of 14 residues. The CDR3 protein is CASTADRANQPQHF. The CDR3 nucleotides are TGTGCCAGTACCGCCGACAGGGCCAATCAGCCCCAGCATTTT.

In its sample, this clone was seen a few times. The CDR3 loop reads CASSLRREGAYEQYF. DNA for the CDR3: TGTGCCAGCAGCTTGAGGCGGGAGGGTGCCTACGAGCAGTACTTC. The chain joins TRBV5-4 to TRBJ2-7; 9 bases map to TRBD2. Germline V CDR1 and CDR2: SGHNT, YYREEE (reference sequence). The trim removed 1 base at V and 2 bases at J, leaving 4 bases unmatched. This CDR3 comprises 15 residues.

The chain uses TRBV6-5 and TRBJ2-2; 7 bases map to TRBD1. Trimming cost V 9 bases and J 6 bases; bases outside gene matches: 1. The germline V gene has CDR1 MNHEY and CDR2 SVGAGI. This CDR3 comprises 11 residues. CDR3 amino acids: CARGGPGELFF. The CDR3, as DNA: TGTGCCAGAGGGGGCCCCGGGGAGCTGTTTTTT.

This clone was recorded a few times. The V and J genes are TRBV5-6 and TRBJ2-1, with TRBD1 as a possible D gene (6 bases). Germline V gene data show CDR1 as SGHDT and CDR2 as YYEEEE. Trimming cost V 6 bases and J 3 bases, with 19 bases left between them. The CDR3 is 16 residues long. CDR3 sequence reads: CASTVGPGHDYNEQFF. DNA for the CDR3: TGTGCCAGCACGGTGGGACCGGGACACGACTACAATGAGCAGTTCTTC.

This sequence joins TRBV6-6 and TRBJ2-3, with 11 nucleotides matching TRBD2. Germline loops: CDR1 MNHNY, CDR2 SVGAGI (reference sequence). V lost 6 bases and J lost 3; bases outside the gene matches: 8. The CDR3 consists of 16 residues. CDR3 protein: CASRGTSGGSTDTQYF. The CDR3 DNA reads TGTGCCAGCAGGGGGACTAGCGGAGGCTCTACAGATACGCAGTATTTT.

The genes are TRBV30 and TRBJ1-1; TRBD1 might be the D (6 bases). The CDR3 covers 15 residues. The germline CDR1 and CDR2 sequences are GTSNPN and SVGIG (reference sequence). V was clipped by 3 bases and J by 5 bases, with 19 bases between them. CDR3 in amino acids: CAWRGGGGFGTEAFF. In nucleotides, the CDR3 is TGTGCCTGGAGGGGAGGGGGAGGGTTTGGTACTGAAGCTTTCTTT.

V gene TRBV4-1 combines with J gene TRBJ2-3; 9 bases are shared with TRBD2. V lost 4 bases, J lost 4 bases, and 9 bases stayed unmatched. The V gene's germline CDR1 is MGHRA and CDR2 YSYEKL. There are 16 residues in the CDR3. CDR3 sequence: CASSPDRGRASDTQYF. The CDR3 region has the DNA TGCGCCAGCAGCCCCGATCGCGGGAGGGCCTCAGATACGCAGTATTTT.

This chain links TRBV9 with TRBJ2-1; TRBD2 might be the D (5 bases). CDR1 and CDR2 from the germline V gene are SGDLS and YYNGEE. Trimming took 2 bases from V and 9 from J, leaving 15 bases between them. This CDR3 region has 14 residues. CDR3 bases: TGTGCCAGCAGCGTTAGCCCCAGTCGGGGTGAGCAGTTCTTC. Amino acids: CASSVSPSRGEQFF.

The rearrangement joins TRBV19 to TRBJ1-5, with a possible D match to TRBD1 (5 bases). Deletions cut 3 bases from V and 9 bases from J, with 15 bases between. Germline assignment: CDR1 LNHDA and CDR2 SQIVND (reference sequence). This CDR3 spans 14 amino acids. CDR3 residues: CASSIGGGSRPQHF. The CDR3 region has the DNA TGTGCCAGTAGTATTGGCGGGGGGAGTAGGCCCCAGCATTTT.